This T cell receptor beta chain was recorded in a study of cytomegalovirus exposure and HLA in healthy donors. TCRdb keeps only in-frame clones here, not all; method: immunoSEQ multiplex PCR. The sample has roughly 300,000 clones, about nine tenths seen once; the top ten hold 0.65% to 0.85%. Worth noting for this clone: Its antigen is as yet unknown.

The donors belonged to the approximately 110-subject validation cohort, separate from the approximately 670-subject first cohort. Study-wide points: While the bulk of TCR sequences proved rare, some public TCRs turned up in many donors. It was 164 TCR beta chains that were listed as cytomegalovirus-associated. Specificity for CMV antigens was confirmed in vitro for a few of the CMV-associated chains.

CDR1 is MNHEY and CDR2 is SVGAGI in the germline V gene. The germline V and J ends were trimmed by 2 bases and 7 bases, with 7 bases remaining between them. The CDR3 loop spans 12 amino acids. The sample consisted of PBMCs. The J gene is TRBJ2-3, the V gene TRBV6-5; tentatively, D is TRBD1 (6 bases). The sequence derives from a woman younger than 35 in good health and CMV-seronegative. The CDR3 loop is CASSYQGNTQYF. The CDR3 region has the DNA TGTGCCAGCAGTTACCAGGGGAATACGCAGTATTTT.